This T cell receptor beta chain stems from a study of shared clonotypes between healthy human individuals. Findings and caveats of the study: Some naive CD4 clonotypes, approximately 4.5%, turned up in common across a few donors.

This clone appeared a few times. The antigen is undetermined. The study ran the assay at deep level. It was across several immunoSEQ plates that each subset's genomic DNA was evenly split. TCRdb keeps only in-frame clones here, not all; method: immunoSEQ multiplex PCR. The sample carries about 960,000 clones, less than 85% recorded once. This CDR3 region has 14 residues. V shed 4 bases and J shed 4 bases, with 14 bases lying between them. The gene calls are TRBV5-3 and TRBJ1-2; D unclear. TRBV5-3 is classed as an ORF, of uncertain function. Specimen: memory CD4+ T cells sorted from blood. Subset indicated: CD45RA-negative fraction. The TCR comes from a man aged 18 to 30 in good health. CDR3 nucleotide sequence: TGTGCCAGAAGCGGTACCGACTTCGCCTATGGCTACACCTTC. Protein: CARSGTDFAYGYTF.